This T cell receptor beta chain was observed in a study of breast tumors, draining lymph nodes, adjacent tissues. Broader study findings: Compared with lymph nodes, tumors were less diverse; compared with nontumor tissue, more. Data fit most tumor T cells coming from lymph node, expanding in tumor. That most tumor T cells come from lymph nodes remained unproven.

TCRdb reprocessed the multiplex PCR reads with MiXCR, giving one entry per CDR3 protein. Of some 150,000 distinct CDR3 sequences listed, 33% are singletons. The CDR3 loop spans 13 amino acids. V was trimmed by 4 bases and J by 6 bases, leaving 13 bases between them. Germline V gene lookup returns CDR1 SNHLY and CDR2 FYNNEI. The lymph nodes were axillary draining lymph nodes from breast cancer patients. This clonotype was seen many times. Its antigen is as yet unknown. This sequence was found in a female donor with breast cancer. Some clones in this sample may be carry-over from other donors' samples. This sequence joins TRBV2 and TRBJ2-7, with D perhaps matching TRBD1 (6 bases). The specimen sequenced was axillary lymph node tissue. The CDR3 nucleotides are TGTGCCAGCAGTGGACAGGCCCTCGCCGAGCAGTACTTC. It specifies CASSGQALAEQYF.